This TCR beta chain was sequenced during a study of OX40 agonist ivuxolimab in advanced cancers. Some background on the complete study: Ivuxolimab was a fully human IgG2 agonistic monoclonal antibody targeting the costimulatory receptor OX40 (CD134). The dose-escalation cohort was over 70% male with a mean age of about 58 years, ranging from roughly 20 to 85. The paper covers the monotherapy dose-escalation part of the phase I ivuxolimab trial, which included N of about 56 patients. Of the 50 to 55 patients in dose escalation, 19 had hepatocellular carcinoma, about 15 had melanoma, 9 had renal cell carcinoma and 9 had head and neck cancer. Prior anti-PD-1, anti-PD-L1 or anti-CTLA-4 therapy was permitted, and 40% to 50% of dose-escalation patients had received checkpoint inhibitors. Intravenous ivuxolimab was administered to patients every 2 weeks at six dose levels: 0.01, 0.1, 0.3, 1.5, 3 and 10 mg/kg. Three dose-escalation patients achieved partial responses, one with hepatocellular carcinoma and two with cutaneous melanoma. The purpose of peripheral TCRbeta sequencing was to test whether ivuxolimab changed TCR sequence diversity and led to clonal T-cell expansion. Paper-wide results and their limitations: Antigen specificity was not determined for the clonally expanded peripheral T cells. After ivuxolimab, more expanded clones were found on average in CD8+ T cells than in CD4+ T cells. Low levels of normalized T-cell clonal expansion were also seen in some patients who did not respond. In partial responders in the 0.1-3.0 mg/kg groups, normalized peripheral clonal expansion was found to be among the lowest, especially among CD8+ T cells. At doses of 0.1 to 3.0 mg/kg, clonal expansion of both CD4+ and CD8+ T cells in blood was seen between baseline and week 6.

Genomic DNA was isolated from the sorted cells so that the TCRbeta CDR3 region could be sequenced. The immunoSEQ Assay was used to sequence the TCRbeta CDR3 regions. In TCRdb, the immuneACCESS table is reduced to in-frame sequences with V and J assigned. These tables do not hold every clone; where another copy was compared, an unresolved V gene accounts for under half, and the others remain unexplained. Counted in this sample were about 33,000 clones; about 88% of them appeared once. Clones ranked in the top ten supply roughly 21% of the sample. As to this clone: What antigen it recognizes has not been identified. Per-base quality was not reported, and no clone a single base away is much larger than it.

The trial excluded patients who had a history of autoimmune disease or were on systemic immunosuppression. Peripheral blood for TCR sequencing was collected from all dose cohorts at baseline, on cycle 4 day 1, and on cycle 7 day 1. Samples came from an open-label, multicenter, first-in-human phase I dose-escalation trial of ivuxolimab. Adults with locally advanced or metastatic head and neck squamous cell, hepatocellular, melanoma or renal cell carcinoma were enrolled in the trial. Before TCR sequencing, CD4+ and CD8+ T cells were separately sorted from peripheral blood. The origin of this receptor is an adult with an advanced solid tumor such as melanoma, head and neck, liver or kidney cancer. Sequencing used CD4+ or CD8+ T cells sorted from blood, obtained in a trial of the OX40 agonist ivuxolimab.

The CDR3 reads CASRYRAGTEAFF. Read as DNA, the sequence is TGCGCCAGCAGGTACAGGGCAGGCACTGAAGCTTTCTTT. The rearranged segments are TRBV5-1 and TRBJ1-1; the D segment could be TRBD1, given 6 matching bases. V is reduced by 5 bases and J by 4 bases, leaving a spacing of 12 bases between them. As encoded in the germline V gene, CDR1 is SGHRS while CDR2 is YFSETQ. The CDR3 runs 13 residues from the cysteine to the phenylalanine. Only the CDR3 part of the read is kept: 39 bases, read in frame from the first base.